This TCR beta chain comes out of a study of graft-versus-host responses after intestinal transplantation. Trimming cost V 0 bases and J 4 bases, with 8 bases left between them. The CDR3 totals 14 residues. Germline V lookup: CDR1 SGHNT, CDR2 YYREEE (reference sequence). Profiled with immunoSEQ multiplex PCR; TCRdb holds only in-frame clones, not every one. The sample lists around 20,000 clones; about half were seen once. This chain uses TRBV5-4 with TRBJ1-5; D call uncertain. The sample was alloreactive CD4+ T cells from a mixed lymphocyte reaction culture, taken before intestinal transplant. Subset meaning: CFSE-low proliferating T cells sorted from approximately 6-day pre-transplant mixed lymphocyte reaction (GvH or HvG direction). This sequence was found in a human patient who received an intestinal transplant. The CDR3 DNA is TGTGCCAGCAGCTTGGCAGGCAGGAATCAGCCCCAGCATTTT. Residues: CASSLAGRNQPQHF.